This passage covers 19 T cell receptor beta chains from one sample sequenced in a study of CD8 T cells in ankylosing spondylitis. TCRdb used MiXCR to reprocess the 5' RACE reads, holding one entry per CDR3 protein. This table has around 25,000 distinct CDR3 sequences, 2.5% to 3% appearing once. What was sequenced was blood, either unsorted or a sorted T cell fraction (not recorded which). These TCRs come from a female donor with ankylosing spondylitis or in good health (not recorded which).

This clonotype has a count of ten or more. J is TRBJ1-5 and V is TRBV9; D is ambiguous. The CDR3 has 14 amino acids. The germline V and J ends were trimmed by 3 bases and 4 bases, with 11 bases remaining between them. Germline-derived CDR1 and CDR2 are SGDLS and YYNGEE. In nucleotides, the CDR3 is TGTGCCAGCAGCGCGGGTCTTGGGAATCAGCCCCAGCATTTT. Amino acids: CASSAGLGNQPQHF.

At least ten counts were recorded for this clonotype. This chain joins TRBV9 and TRBJ1-2; no reliable D call. V was cut by 0 bases and J by 6 bases, with 9 bases left in between. The CDR3 totals 13 residues. The germline V gene has CDR1 SGDLS and CDR2 YYNGEE. CDR3 in amino acids: CASSVDQTHGYTF. The CDR3 nucleotides are TGTGCCAGCAGCGTAGATCAGACTCATGGCTACACCTTC.

This clonotype came up many times. The chain has TRBV9 and TRBJ2-1; D might be TRBD1 or TRBD2, each matching 5 bases. Trimming took 0 bases from V and 9 from J, leaving 16 bases between them. The CDR3 covers 15 residues. Per the germline V gene, CDR1 is SGDLS and CDR2 is YYNGEE. CDR3 protein: CASSVDQLVTGEQFF. The CDR3 DNA is TGTGCCAGCAGCGTAGATCAACTAGTCACAGGTGAGCAGTTCTTC.

At least ten counts were recorded for this clonotype. The V gene is TRBV9, the J gene TRBJ2-3; 9 bases are a match to TRBD2. After removal of 0 bases from V and 0 bases from J, the junction contained 8 bases not matched to a gene. The germline gives CDR1 SGDLS, CDR2 YYNGEE. The CDR3 runs 18 residues. The CDR3 nucleotides read TGTGCCAGCAGCGTAGGGGTTAGCGGGAGCGCTAGCACAGATACGCAGTATTTT. Its translation: CASSVGVSGSASTDTQYF.

This clonotype was detected many times. This chain links TRBV9 with TRBJ2-5; D may correspond to TRBD1 or TRBD2 (5 bases each). The CDR3 is 14 residues long. The germline V gene encodes CDR1 SGDLS and CDR2 YYNGEE. V was pared by 0 bases and J by 3 bases, with 9 bases between. The CDR3 coding sequence is TGTGCCAGCAGCGTAGCTCGGGACGAAGAGACCCAGTACTTC. Translation gives CASSVARDEETQYF.

The table lists this clonotype with many counts. The chain combines TRBV9 with TRBJ1-1; 9 bases match TRBD1. Germline lookup yields CDR1 SGDLS and CDR2 YYNGEE. The CDR3 sequence is 14 residues long. After removal of 3 bases from V and 3 bases from J, the junction contained 3 bases not matched to a gene. CDR3: CASSAQGADTEAFF. The CDR3 DNA reads TGTGCCAGCAGCGCACAGGGGGCGGACACTGAAGCTTTCTTT.

By its share, this clonotype is medium-sized (0.01 to 0.1%). This chain uses TRBV9 with TRBJ2-1; the match to TRBD2 covers 9 bases. The CDR3 extends over 15 amino acids. CDR1 SGDLS and CDR2 YYNGEE come from the germline V gene. The J segment lost 5 bases and the V segment lost 4 bases, leaving 7 bases of the junction unmatched. CDR3 nucleotide sequence: TGTGCCAGCAGCATAAGCGGGGGGCCCCACAATGAGCAGTTCTTC. It encodes CASSISGGPHNEQFF.

This clonotype has a count of ten or more. This chain links TRBV9 with TRBJ2-7, with 7 positions matching TRBD1. Trimming at V came to 3 bases and at J to 2 bases, leaving 8 bases not matched to a gene. In germline, CDR1 is SGDLS, CDR2 YYNGEE. This CDR3 comprises 15 residues. The CDR3 region is CASSAAPGTAYEQYF. The CDR3 DNA reads as TGTGCCAGCAGCGCCGCTCCCGGGACAGCCTACGAGCAGTACTTC.

This clonotype was observed at least ten times. The CDR3 protein is CASSVDFALNSPLHF. DNA for the CDR3: TGTGCCAGCAGCGTAGATTTTGCCCTGAATTCACCCCTCCACTTT. The chain employs TRBV9 and TRBJ1-6; D gene unclear. Germline V gene sequence: CDR1 SGDLS, CDR2 YYNGEE. This CDR3 contains 15 residues. The V end lost 0 bases, the J end lost 7 bases, and 11 bases lay between the germline ends.

This clonotype has just a few counts. One base away lies a much larger clone, so this may be a sequencing read error. The rearrangement uses TRBV9 and TRBJ2-1, with D perhaps being TRBD1 or TRBD2 (6 bases each). Between the trimmed V and J ends, which lost 4 bases and 7 bases, there was a span of 18 bases. CDR1 is SGDLS and CDR2 is YYNGEE in the germline V gene. CDR3 length equals 15 residues. CDR3 residues: CASSPSGAMSNEQFF. CDR3 DNA: TGTGCCAGCAGCCCCTCGGGGGCCATGTCGAATGAGCAGTTCTTC.

This clonotype was observed many times. V and J are TRBV9 and TRBJ2-7; tentative D call: TRBD2 (6 bases). V lost 4 bases to trimming and J lost 2 bases, with 25 bases between them. The CDR3 loop spans 18 amino acids. Per the germline V gene, CDR1 is SGDLS and CDR2 is YYNGEE. In DNA form, the CDR3 reads TGTGCCAGCAGCCCCCTCCCGGCTGGGGGGTCTCAAACCTACGAGCAGTACTTC. Protein sequence: CASSPLPAGGSQTYEQYF.

In this sample, this clonotype turned up many times. V and J are TRBV9 and TRBJ2-5; D may be TRBD2 (6 bases). The CDR3 loop spans 14 amino acids. V gave up 4 bases and J gave up 7 bases, with 17 bases separating them. The germline gives CDR1 SGDLS, CDR2 YYNGEE. The chain's CDR3 is CASSPLGLGGTQYF. CDR3 sequence (DNA): TGTGCCAGCAGCCCATTGGGACTGGGTGGGACCCAGTACTTC. The full variable domain, in which reference TRBV9 and TRBJ2-5 provide the parts outside the CDR3, is DSGVTQTPKHLITATGQRVTLRCSPRSGDLSVYWYQQSLDQGLQFLIQYYNGEERAKGNILERFSAQQFPDLHSELNLSSLELGDSALYFCASSPLGLGGTQYFGPGTRLLVL.

This clonotype was counted at least ten times. This rearrangement joins TRBV9 to TRBJ2-5; D remains unclear. The length of the CDR3 is 13 residues. V was trimmed by 0 bases and J by 2 bases, leaving 5 bases between them. Germline V lookup: CDR1 SGDLS, CDR2 YYNGEE. The CDR3 region is CASSVAGQETQYF. CDR3 in DNA: TGTGCCAGCAGCGTAGCCGGACAAGAGACCCAGTACTTC.

This clonotype was seen many times. The V call is TRBV9, the J call TRBJ1-1; 7 bases line up with TRBD1. This CDR3 contains 14 residues. Germline lookup yields CDR1 SGDLS and CDR2 YYNGEE. The V and J ends lost 4 bases and 4 bases, in that order; junction bases with no gene match: 7. The CDR3 DNA is TGTGCCAGCAGCAGCGGGACAGCCTCCACTGAAGCTTTCTTT. It specifies CASSSGTASTEAFF.

This clonotype was counted a few times. DNA for the CDR3: TGTGCCAGCAGCGCAAGTGTGGGGAGTGGGTATGAGCAGTTCTTC. This sequence encodes CASSASVGSGYEQFF. V and J are TRBV9 and TRBJ2-1; D may be TRBD2 (5 bases). Germline V CDR1 and CDR2: SGDLS, YYNGEE. Trimming shortened V by 3 bases and J by 8 bases, and 18 bases separated the two germline ends. The CDR3 is made up of 15 amino acids.

Ten or more counts support this clonotype. This chain connects TRBV9 to TRBJ2-2; the D gene is possibly TRBD2 (5 bases). This CDR3 spans 16 amino acids. Germline lookup yields CDR1 SGDLS and CDR2 YYNGEE. Trimming cost V 4 bases and J 6 bases, with 19 bases left between them. CDR3: CASSPTPGYLAGELFF. The CDR3 bases are TGTGCCAGCAGCCCTACCCCGGGATATTTGGCCGGGGAGCTGTTTTTT. Supplemented by reference TRBV9 and TRBJ2-2, the full variable domain reads DSGVTQTPKHLITATGQRVTLRCSPRSGDLSVYWYQQSLDQGLQFLIQYYNGEERAKGNILERFSAQQFPDLHSELNLSSLELGDSALYFCASSPTPGYLAGELFFGEGSRLTVL.

This clonotype was detected many times. The chain links TRBV9 to TRBJ1-4; no firm D call. This CDR3 is 14 amino acids long. Looked up from germline, CDR1 is SGDLS and CDR2 is YYNGEE. V was cut by 0 bases and J by 5 bases, with 8 bases left in between. The CDR3 nucleotides are TGTGCCAGCAGCGTAGGAGAGGCAAATGAAAAACTGTTTTTT. It yields the protein CASSVGEANEKLFF.

There are many counts of this clonotype. The genes are TRBV27 and TRBJ1-1; TRBD1 is a possible D gene (5 bases). The CDR3 extends over 13 amino acids. V was trimmed by 8 bases and J by 14 bases, leaving 24 bases between them. Germline V gene sequence: CDR1 MNHEY, CDR2 SMNVEV (reference sequence). The CDR3 loop reads CASPHGDGVVGFF. DNA for the CDR3: TGTGCCAGCCCCCACGGGGACGGGGTTGTTGGGTTCTTT.

This clonotype was observed many times. This chain links TRBV9 with TRBJ1-4, with a possible D match to TRBD1 (5 bases). Trimming left V 3 bases short and J 7 bases short, with 13 bases between. CDR1 SGDLS and CDR2 YYNGEE come from the germline V gene. The CDR3 is 14 residues long. The CDR3 DNA follows: TGTGCCAGCAGCGGCGGGGACCGGGCTGAAAAACTGTTTTTT. It is translated as CASSGGDRAEKLFF.